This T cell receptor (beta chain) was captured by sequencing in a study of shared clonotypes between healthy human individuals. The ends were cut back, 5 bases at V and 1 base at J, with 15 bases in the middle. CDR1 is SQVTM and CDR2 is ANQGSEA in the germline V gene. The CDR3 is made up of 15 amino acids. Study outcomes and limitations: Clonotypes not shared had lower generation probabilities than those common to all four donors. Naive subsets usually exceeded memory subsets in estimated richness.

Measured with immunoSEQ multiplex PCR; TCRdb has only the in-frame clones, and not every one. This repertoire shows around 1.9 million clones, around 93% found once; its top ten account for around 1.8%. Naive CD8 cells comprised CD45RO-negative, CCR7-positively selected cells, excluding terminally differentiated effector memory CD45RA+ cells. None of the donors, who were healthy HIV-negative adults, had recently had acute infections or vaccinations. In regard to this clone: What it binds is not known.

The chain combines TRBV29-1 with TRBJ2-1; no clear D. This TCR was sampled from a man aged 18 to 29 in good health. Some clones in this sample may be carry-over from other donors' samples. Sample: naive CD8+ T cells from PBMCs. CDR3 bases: TGCAGCGTTTACCCCCTGGCTCCTTCCTACAATGAGCAGTTCTTC. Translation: CSVYPLAPSYNEQFF.